Below are 3 T cell receptor beta chains sequenced from a single sample in a study of spatial heterogeneity in lung cancer. Each CDR3 protein gets one entry after TCRdb re-called the 5' RACE reads with MiXCR. This table has around 40,000 distinct CDR3 sequences, over 6.5% appearing once. Described time point: blood at routine non-recurrence follow-up after resection. The material sequenced was PBMCs, taken at follow-up. Source of these receptors: a male donor with early-stage non-small cell lung cancer.

This clonotype was seen ten or more times. The genes are TRBV24-1 and TRBJ2-6; 8 nucleotides match TRBD1. There are 19 residues in the CDR3. The germline CDR1 and CDR2 sequences are KGHDR and SFDVKD. The V and J ends lost 2 bases and 0 bases, in that order; junction bases with no gene match: 8. CDR3 residues: CATSDYSTGVVSGANVLTF. CDR3 coding DNA: TGTGCCACCAGTGATTACTCGACAGGGGTAGTCTCTGGGGCCAACGTCCTGACTTTC.

This clonotype was counted at least ten times. The gene calls are TRBV11-2 and TRBJ2-5, with 7 bases aligning to TRBD1. With 4 bases clipped from V and 7 bases from J, the junction kept 9 bases outside the gene matches. Germline V CDR1 and CDR2: SGHAT, FQNNGV. The CDR3 has 14 residues. For the CDR3, the DNA is TGTGCCAGCAGCTCGGGACAGTTCAGGCTGACCCAGTACTTC. Its protein product is CASSSGQFRLTQYF.

This clonotype showed up many times. The chain has TRBV7-9 and TRBJ1-1; no definite D call. The CDR3 length is 15 residues. The V end was cut by 1 base, the J end by 3 bases, with 12 bases between. From germline, CDR1 is SEHNR and CDR2 FQNEAQ (reference sequence). The CDR3, as DNA: TGTGCCAGCAGCTTAGTAGGGTTCACGGACACTGAAGCTTTCTTT. It translates to CASSLVGFTDTEAFF.